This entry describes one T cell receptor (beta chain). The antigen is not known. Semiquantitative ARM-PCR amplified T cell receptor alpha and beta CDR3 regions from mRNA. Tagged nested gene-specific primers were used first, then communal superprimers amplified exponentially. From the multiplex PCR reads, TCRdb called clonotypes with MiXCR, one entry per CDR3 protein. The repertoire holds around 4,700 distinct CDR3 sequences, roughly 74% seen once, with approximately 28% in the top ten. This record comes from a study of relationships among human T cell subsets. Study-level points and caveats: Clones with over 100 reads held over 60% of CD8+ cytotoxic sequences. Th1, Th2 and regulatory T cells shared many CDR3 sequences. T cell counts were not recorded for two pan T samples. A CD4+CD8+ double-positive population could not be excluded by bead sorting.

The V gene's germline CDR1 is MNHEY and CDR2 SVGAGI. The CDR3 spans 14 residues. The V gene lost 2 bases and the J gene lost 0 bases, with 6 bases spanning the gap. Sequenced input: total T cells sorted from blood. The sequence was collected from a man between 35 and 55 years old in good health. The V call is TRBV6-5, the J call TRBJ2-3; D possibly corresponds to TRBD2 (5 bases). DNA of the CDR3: TGTGCCAGCAGTTACGGGGAGAGCACAGATACGCAGTATTTT. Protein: CASSYGESTDTQYF.